These T cell receptor beta chains were read from a single sample in a study of shared clonotypes between healthy human individuals. Data came from immunoSEQ multiplex PCR; TCRdb stores just in-frame clones and leaves some out. The table records a few hundred thousand clones, about 65% of them present only once. The specimen was memory CD4+ T cells sorted from blood. Every receptor here comes from a man under 40 in good health. The conserved cysteine and the conserved F or W are not part of the CDR3 here. The order of the fields is clone size, J gene, V gene, CDR3 protein. For some rows the clone size is stated as once, few or many, or as a class when expanded; others skip it.

once,TRBJ2-1,TRBV7-2,ASSGNYNEQF
.,TRBJ1-3,TRBV12-5,ASGLVVGRDSGNTIY
.,TRBJ2-1,TRBV18,ASSPTSGGYEQF
.,TRBJ2-1,TRBV5-6,ASSLRYNEQF
few,TRBJ2-3,TRBV28,AIVRASSTDTQY
.,TRBJ2-7,TRBV11-2,ASSLTAGYEQY
.,TRBJ2-2,TRBV29-1,SVRAGVTGELF
.,TRBJ1-1,TRBV6-1,ASSETGISEAF
.,TRBJ2-5,TRBV15,ATSRAGGRLY
.,TRBJ1-5,TRBV6-1,ASGQGYNQPQH
few,TRBJ2-2,TRBV9,ASTVTHRPGRGVTGELF
.,TRBJ2-1,TRBV25-1,ASSEDRKQF
.,TRBJ2-3,TRBV5-1,ASSLSIRTDTQY
.,TRBJ1-1,TRBV6-6,ASSLGQGLATEAF
.,TRBJ2-6,TRBV30,AWTFSGANVLT
.,TRBJ1-1,TRBV7-6,ASSLRGGGTEAF
.,TRBJ1-2,TRBV30,AGGPDYGYT